The 22 T cell receptor beta chains presented below share a single source sample, sequenced in a study of chemoradiotherapy in HPV16-positive cancers. TCRdb keeps only in-frame clones here, not all; method: immunoSEQ multiplex PCR. Of about 10,000 clones detected, around 83% appear once; the ten largest clones hold about 13%. The source material was tumor tissue, sampled from a patient who underwent chemoradiotherapy. The receptors derive from a human donor with HPV-associated anogenital cancer.

This clone was picked up one time. CDR3 in amino acids: CAWSVNVKAQPQHF. DNA for the CDR3: TGTGCCTGGAGTGTTAACGTTAAAGCGCAGCCCCAGCATTTT. This chain links TRBV30 with TRBJ1-5; D remains ambiguous. Germline CDR1 is GTSNPN and CDR2 is SVGIG (reference sequence). CDR3 length: 14 amino acids. Between the trimmed V and J ends, which lost 0 bases and 7 bases, there was a span of 13 bases.

The V gene is TRBV7-2, the J gene TRBJ2-7; TRBD1 matches at 11 bases. V shed 3 bases, J shed 3 bases, and the junction held 7 bases outside the gene matches. Per the germline V gene, CDR1 is SGHTA and CDR2 is FQGNSA. This CDR3 contains 16 residues. CDR3 protein: CASSFLGQGAIYEQYF. CDR3 coding DNA: TGTGCCAGCAGCTTCTTAGGACAGGGGGCCATCTACGAGCAGTACTTC.

V gene TRBV7-3 combines with J gene TRBJ1-1; perhaps TRBD1 as D (6 bases). Germline CDR1 and CDR2: SGHTA and FQGTGA. This CDR3 has 14 residues. V was clipped by 3 bases and J by 2 bases, with 10 bases between them. CDR3 protein: CASSLGAGNTEAFF. The CDR3 nucleotides read TGTGCCAGCAGCTTGGGGGCCGGTAACACTGAAGCTTTCTTT.

The chain joins TRBV29-1 to TRBJ2-7; no clear D. Germline V gene sequence: CDR1 SQVTM, CDR2 ANQGSEA. V lost 6 bases and J 2 bases, leaving 11 bases between the germline ends. The CDR3 is 12 amino acids. The CDR3, as DNA: TGCAGCGTGAGGATAGGGACCTACGAGCAGTACTTC. Its protein product is CSVRIGTYEQYF.

J is TRBJ2-2 and V is TRBV7-2, with a weak D call TRBD1 (5 bases). The ends were cut back, 0 bases at V and 5 bases at J, with 16 bases in the middle. Germline values: CDR1 SGHTA, CDR2 FQGNSA. The CDR3 sequence is 17 residues long. CDR3 residues: CASSLAGARVGTGELFF. CDR3 DNA: TGTGCCAGCAGCTTAGCAGGGGCCCGGGTGGGTACCGGGGAGCTGTTTTTT.

CDR3 DNA: TGTGCCAGCAGCCTACGGGGGGGGGCCTACAATGAGCAGTTCTTC. Protein product: CASSLRGGAYNEQFF. The V call is TRBV5-4, the J call TRBJ2-1; TRBD2 aligns across 8 bases. J was trimmed by 2 bases and V by 4 bases; bases with no gene match: 5. Germline V gene sequence: CDR1 SGHNT, CDR2 YYREEE (reference sequence). The CDR3 contains 15 residues.

V is TRBV5-4 and J is TRBJ1-2; D is uncertain. This CDR3 spans 15 amino acids. Trimming left V 2 bases short and J 4 bases short, with 15 bases between. Germline CDR1 and CDR2: SGHNT and YYREEE (reference sequence). This CDR3 is CASSLETYKGYGYTF. The DNA for the CDR3 is TGTGCCAGCAGCTTAGAAACTTACAAAGGCTATGGCTACACCTTC.

For the CDR3, the DNA is TGCAGCGTTGAAGAGGGGGTTTACACTGAAGCTTTCTTT. Residues: CSVEEGVYTEAFF. The rearrangement uses TRBV29-1 and TRBJ1-1, with D maybe TRBD1 (5 bases). Germline V gene sequence: CDR1 SQVTM, CDR2 ANQGSEA. V gave up 0 bases and J gave up 3 bases, with 8 bases separating them. This CDR3 is 13 amino acids long. Filled out from reference TRBV29-1 and TRBJ1-1, the complete variable domain reads SAVISQKPSRDICQRGTSLTIQCQVDSQVTMMFWYRQQPGQSLTLIATANQGSEATYESGFVIDKFPISRPNLTFSTLTVSNMSPEDSSIYLCSVEEGVYTEAFFGQGTRLTVV.

The chain links TRBV7-8 to TRBJ1-1; TRBD1 matches at 8 bases. The germline gives CDR1 SGHVS, CDR2 FQNEAQ. This CDR3 has 14 residues. V lost 4 bases, J lost 4 bases, and 5 bases stayed unmatched. The CDR3 spells CASSWQGASTEAFF. The CDR3 DNA sequence: TGTGCCAGCAGCTGGCAGGGGGCAAGCACTGAAGCTTTCTTT.

The chain links TRBV7-3 to TRBJ1-2; 10 bases agree with TRBD1. Per germline, CDR1 SGHTA and CDR2 FQGTGA. The V segment lost 3 bases and the J segment 8 bases; nucleotides outside the gene matches: 9. The CDR3 totals 15 residues. CDR3 in DNA: TGTGCCAGCAGCTTCCTAGGACAGGGGGAATCGGGCTACACCTTC. It encodes CASSFLGQGESGYTF. Full variable domain (rest looked up from reference TRBV7-3 and TRBJ1-2): GAGVSQTPSNKVTEKGKYVELRCDPISGHTALYWYRQSLGQGPEFLIYFQGTGAADDSGLPNDRFFAVRPEGSVSTLKIQRTERGDSAVYLCASSFLGQGESGYTFGSGTRLTVV.

The chain recombines TRBV4-1 with TRBJ2-5; 8 nucleotides line up with TRBD2. The junction had 7 bases not matched to a gene; V was cut back by 4 bases and J by 3 bases. The germline V gene has CDR1 MGHRA and CDR2 YSYEKL. This CDR3 comprises 15 residues. The CDR3 loop is CASSLTGTREETQYF. CDR3 nucleotide sequence: TGCGCCAGCAGCCTGACCGGGACTAGGGAAGAGACCCAGTACTTC.

The V and J genes are TRBV30 and TRBJ1-6; 7 bases align to TRBD1. CDR3 length equals 19 residues. V gave up 0 bases and J gave up 0 bases; unmatched junction bases: 11. Germline values: CDR1 GTSNPN, CDR2 SVGIG (reference sequence). CDR3 sequence reads: CAWSVGTASFGSYNSPLHF. CDR3 bases: TGTGCCTGGAGTGTTGGGACAGCGTCTTTCGGCTCCTATAATTCACCCCTCCACTTT. Complete variable domain (other parts from reference TRBV30 and TRBJ1-6): SQTIHQWPATLVQPVGSPLSLECTVEGTSNPNLYWYRQAAGRGLQLLFYSVGIGQISSEVPQNLSASRPQDRQFILSSKKLLLSDSGFYLCAWSVGTASFGSYNSPLHFGNGTRLTVT.

This clone was seen a handful of times. This chain connects TRBV5-6 to TRBJ2-7; a weak D match, TRBD1 (6 bases). The CDR3 has 13 residues. V dropped 4 bases and J dropped 1 base, with 9 bases sitting between them. The germline V gene has CDR1 SGHDT and CDR2 YYEEEE. DNA of the CDR3: TGTGCCAGCAGCCGGGACACGTCCTACGAGCAGTACTTC. Its translation is CASSRDTSYEQYF.

The rearrangement uses TRBV7-3 and TRBJ1-6; D remains ambiguous. Germline V gives CDR1 SGHTA, CDR2 FQGTGA. V gave up 4 bases and J gave up 12 bases, with 13 bases separating them. The CDR3 spans 13 residues. The chain's CDR3 is CASSSGPREPLHF. The CDR3 DNA follows: TGTGCCAGCAGCTCTGGACCACGGGAACCCCTCCACTTT.

This clone appeared once. This clone may be a read error of a much larger clone one base away. Other DNA sequences of this sample code for an identical CDR3. The rearrangement joins TRBV27 to TRBJ2-2; 9 bases agree with TRBD2. Looked up from germline, CDR1 is MNHEY and CDR2 is SMNVEV (reference sequence). V lost 3 bases to trimming and J lost 5 bases; unmatched junction nucleotides: 10. The CDR3 has 17 residues. The DNA for the CDR3 is TGTGCCAGCAGTTTGGGGGGACTAGCTTGGCGAACCGGGGAGCTGTTTTTT. This translates into CASSLGGLAWRTGELFF.

The chain couples TRBV21-1 to TRBJ1-6. TRBV21-1 is recorded as a pseudogene. This CDR3 spans 11 amino acids. CDR3 coding DNA: TGTGCCGCGGGGGGGGTTGTCCCCCTCCACTTT. Residues: CAAGGVVPLHF.

The chain recombines TRBV15 with TRBJ1-2; D possibly corresponds to TRBD1 (6 bases). The V end was cut by 3 bases, the J end by 3 bases, with 11 bases between. CDR3 length equals 14 residues. The germline CDR1 and CDR2 sequences are LNHNV and YYDKDF (reference sequence). CDR3 sequence: CATSSGGIDYGYTF. The CDR3 nucleotides read TGTGCCACCAGCAGTGGGGGCATCGACTATGGCTACACCTTC.

Only one count was recorded for this clone. This chain uses TRBV11-2 with TRBJ1-5; 11 bases agree with TRBD1. Germline CDR1 reads SGHAT; CDR2 reads FQNNGV. The CDR3 has 14 amino acids. J lost 7 bases, V lost 5 bases, and 4 bases had no gene match. The CDR3 protein is CASSTGTGGQPQHF. CDR3 bases: TGTGCCAGCAGCACAGGGACAGGGGGACAGCCCCAGCATTTT. Based on the CDR3 plus reference TRBV11-2 and TRBJ1-5, the full variable domain is EAGVAQSPRYKIIEKRQSVAFWCNPISGHATLYWYQQILGQGPKLLIQFQNNGVVDDSQLPKDRFSAERLKGVDSTLKIQPAKLEDSAVYLCASSTGTGGQPQHFGDGTRLSIL.

The chain has TRBV7-9 and TRBJ1-1, with D unclear. The germline V and J ends were trimmed by 0 bases and 4 bases, with 9 bases remaining between them. There are 14 residues in the CDR3. Germline V lookup: CDR1 SEHNR, CDR2 FQNEAQ (reference sequence). The CDR3 loop is CASSLAATSTEAFF. In DNA form, the CDR3 reads TGTGCCAGCAGCTTAGCGGCAACTAGCACTGAAGCTTTCTTT.

This chain joins TRBV5-1 and TRBJ1-6, with 9 bases fitting TRBD1. Germline assignment: CDR1 SGHRS and CDR2 YFSETQ. The CDR3 runs to 20 residues. With 0 bases clipped from V and 5 bases from J, the junction kept 15 bases outside the gene matches. CDR3 sequence (DNA): TGCGCCAGCAGCTTGGGGCTGGGGACAGGGCTGATCTCTGATAATTCACCCCTCCACTTT. It specifies CASSLGLGTGLISDNSPLHF. The full variable domain, in which reference TRBV5-1 and TRBJ1-6 provide the parts outside the CDR3, is KAGVTQTPRYLIKTRGQQVTLSCSPISGHRSVSWYQQTPGQGLQFLFEYFSETQRNKGNFPGRFSGRQFSNSRSEMNVSTLELGDSALYLCASSLGLGTGLISDNSPLHFGNGTRLTVT.

This clone was seen more than once but under ten times. J is TRBJ1-5 and V is TRBV30, with TRBD1 as a possible D gene (6 bases). Germline CDR1 reads GTSNPN; CDR2 reads SVGIG (reference sequence). V lost 2 bases and J lost 7, with 15 bases in between. The CDR3 extends over 14 amino acids. The CDR3 region has the DNA TGTGCCTGGAGTAAGGGAGGGGGGGGCCAGCCCCAGCATTTT. This gives the protein CAWSKGGGGQPQHF.

Here the CDR3 reads CASSLDGNYGYTF. The CDR3, as DNA: TGCGCCAGCAGCTTGGATGGCAACTATGGCTACACCTTC. The gene calls are TRBV5-1 and TRBJ1-2, with D unclear. The CDR3 runs to 13 residues. V was trimmed by 0 bases and J by 2 bases, leaving 5 bases between them. The germline V gene encodes CDR1 SGHRS and CDR2 YFSETQ. Complete variable domain (other parts from reference TRBV5-1 and TRBJ1-2): KAGVTQTPRYLIKTRGQQVTLSCSPISGHRSVSWYQQTPGQGLQFLFEYFSETQRNKGNFPGRFSGRQFSNSRSEMNVSTLELGDSALYLCASSLDGNYGYTFGSGTRLTVV.